Described below is a single TCR beta chain sequence and its context. Exposure to brentuximab vedotin varied, and each patient had relapsed following autologous stem cell transplantation. TCRdb keeps only in-frame clones here, not all; method: immunoSEQ multiplex PCR. The sample holds roughly 97,000 clones; approximately 88% are singletons and the top ten take 12%. The sample comes from a study of PD-1 blockade in classical Hodgkin lymphoma. This CDR3 region has 12 residues. Trimming left V 4 bases short and J 6 bases short, with 9 bases between. CDR1 and CDR2 (germline): SGHAT, FQNNGV. The chain joins TRBV11-2 to TRBJ1-2, with D possibly being TRBD1 (5 bases). The sequencing used peripheral blood mononuclear cells (PBMCs), collected at baseline. This TCR came from a human donor with classical Hodgkin lymphoma. The CDR3 reads CASSSSGHGYTF. The CDR3, as DNA: TGTGCCAGCAGCTCTTCGGGGCATGGCTACACCTTC. The whole variable domain, remainder taken from reference TRBV11-2 and TRBJ1-2, is EAGVAQSPRYKIIEKRQSVAFWCNPISGHATLYWYQQILGQGPKLLIQFQNNGVVDDSQLPKDRFSAERLKGVDSTLKIQPAKLEDSAVYLCASSSSGHGYTFGSGTRLTVV.